This T cell receptor (beta chain) was profiled in a study of T cell changes during pregnancy in multiple sclerosis. CDR3 size: 13 residues. Data came from immunoSEQ multiplex PCR; TCRdb stores just in-frame clones and leaves some out. The sample contains around 100,000 clones, 80% to 95% of which appear only once. The chain joins TRBV21-1 to TRBJ2-7; TRBD1, the table's D call, was not compared with the DNA. TRBV21-1 is shown as a pseudogene. The sequenced sample was peripheral blood, obtained in the third trimester of pregnancy. The origin of this receptor is a female donor with multiple sclerosis, enrolled in a pregnancy study. CDR3 DNA sequence: TGTGCCAGCAGCAAAGGGGGACACTACGAGCAGTACTTC. Protein: CASSKGGHYEQYF.